This TCR beta chain was profiled in a study of T cell repertoires in ileal Crohn's disease (dated 2019 in TCRdb). In terms of the full investigation: The median duration of disease was 7.5 to 9.5 years, and at the time of surgery 30% to 35% of patients were active smokers. Running in parallel with the study was a multicentre cohort set up to find predictors of early endoscopic recurrence following ileocolonic resection. Endoscopic postoperative recurrence was defined by a Rutgeerts score above i0. Roughly half of the patients were given postoperative therapy, with some 10 receiving thiopurines and 15 to 20 receiving anti-TNF agents. TCR repertoire analysis was done in 45 to 65 Crohn's disease patients from a prospective multicentre cohort. All patients had surgery for a complication: stricturing disease in roughly 61% and penetrating disease in 39%. Biopsies taken from the inflamed portion of the ileum in the surgical resection specimen were designated as M0 samples. For commercial TCRB immunosequencing, about 500 nanograms of biopsy DNA were submitted for each sample. A total of about 170 mucosal samples from 57 patients were sequenced, with samples obtained at several locations on the surgical specimen and at postoperative endoscopy. General findings and caveats noted by the study authors: Higher percentages of high-frequency clones at the time of surgery were linked to endoscopic recurrence, and every patient with clonality above 26.8% (18/57) had recurrence. Only a subgroup of patients, of unstated size, had their mucosal CD4 and CD8 T cells sorted and sequenced. A significantly higher proportion of clonal expansions was observed in active smokers at surgery than in non-smokers (25.9% vs 17.9%, p=0.02). Compared with CD4 T cells, sorted CD8 T cells held more high-frequency clones, which suggests that the mucosal expansions were mostly CD8.

Library preparation was by the immunoSEQ multiplex PCR assay. CDR3 regions were amplified from genomic DNA by Adaptive Biotechnology using a two-step, amplification bias-controlled multiplex PCR. Primers for every V and J gene segment were used in the first PCR, and barcodes and Illumina adapters were added in the second PCR. CDR3 libraries were sequenced using an Illumina instrument. As for how the authors treated the data: Vendor-provided pipelines were combined with custom analysis of raw data in R/Bioconductor under R version 3.3.0. Clonality, which ranges from 0 to 1, was calculated as the inverse of the normalised Shannon entropy across all productive clones. High-frequency clones were defined as the share of the repertoire taken up by the top 100 clones, keeping only clones that passed a 95% confidence test. Repertoire diversity was measured with the Simpson index, and overlap between samples was measured with the Morisita-Horn index. TCRdb took this table from immuneACCESS and kept in-frame rearrangements with V and J called. Such tables lack part of the clones; where checked against another copy, unresolved V genes explain under half of the gap, and the rest is unexplained. That table is the source of V, J and clone size, and D and trimming were worked out from the DNA. In this sample the table shows some 16,000 clones, about 92% of which occur a single time. The ten largest clones add up to around 7.1% of the sample.

V is clipped by 0 bases and J by 4 bases, and the sequence between their germline boundaries is 21 bases long. The CDR3, cysteine through phenylalanine, is 18 amino acids long. Only the CDR3 part of the read is kept: 54 bases, read in frame from the first base. CDR1 and CDR2, looked up from the germline V gene, are MGHRA and YSYEKL. In the paper's terms, the time point label means: inflamed ileum from the surgical specimen. Adults with ileal or ileocolonic Crohn's disease for whom ileocolonic resection was indicated were considered eligible. Whole ileal mucosal biopsies were stored frozen at -80°C before DNA extraction. A TRizol-based method was used to extract genomic DNA from the frozen whole biopsies, and the DNA was quantified with a NanoDrop 2000 spectrophotometer. Of note for this clone: Its antigen remains undetermined. No much larger clone exists at a distance of one base, and base qualities are not known.

The receptor was isolated from an adult with Crohn's disease. The sample consisted of ileal tissue. The chain couples TRBV4-1 to TRBJ1-2; TRBD1 could be the D gene, as 6 bases match. The CDR3 reads as follows: CASSQDRSGAYGSYGYTF. The DNA sequence follows: TGCGCCAGCAGCCAAGATAGGTCAGGGGCGTATGGATCCTATGGCTACACCTTC.